The 23 T cell receptor beta chains reported below all come from one sample, sequenced in a study of tumor-infiltrating lymphocytes in localized non-small cell lung cancer. Using immunoSEQ multiplex PCR, the repertoire was profiled, and TCRdb retains in-frame clones only, with some absent. This sample has around 10,000 clones; around 64% occur once, and the top ten carry roughly 11%. Sample: uninvolved lung tissue not adjacent to the tumor. All receptors come from a human donor with non-small cell lung cancer.

This clone was picked up a small number of times. The chain employs TRBV13 and TRBJ2-3; D perhaps matches TRBD1 (6 bases). Germline V gene sequence: CDR1 PRHDT, CDR2 FYEKMQ (reference sequence). V lost 5 bases and J 2 bases, leaving 14 bases between the germline ends. The CDR3 length is 15 residues. This CDR3 reads CASSISDSFTDTQYF. CDR3 bases: TGTGCCAGCAGCATTTCGGACAGTTTCACAGATACGCAGTATTTT.

This clone has only a few counts. V gene TRBV7-9 combines with J gene TRBJ1-3, with TRBD1 as a possible D gene (6 bases). The germline V gene encodes CDR1 SEHNR and CDR2 FQNEAQ (reference sequence). Trimming pared 3 bases from V and 5 bases from J, leaving 17 bases between. The CDR3 is made up of 16 amino acids. The CDR3 here is CASSFPPGGGRNTIYF. CDR3 sequence (DNA): TGTGCCAGCAGCTTTCCGCCGGGAGGGGGTAGAAACACCATATATTTT.

In DNA form, the CDR3 reads TGTGCCAGCAGCCCCCAGCGGGGGAGCTCCTACAATGAGCAGTTCTTC. Translating gives CASSPQRGSSYNEQFF. This chain uses TRBV7-9 with TRBJ2-1; 8 nucleotides match TRBD2. V lost 5 bases and J lost 0; bases outside the gene matches: 6. CDR3 size: 16 residues. Germline CDR1 and CDR2: SEHNR and FQNEAQ (reference sequence). Filled out from reference TRBV7-9 and TRBJ2-1, the complete variable domain reads DTGVSQNPRHKITKRGQNVTFRCDPISEHNRLYWYRQTLGQGPEFLTYFQNEAQLEKSRLLSDRFSAERPKGSFSTLEIQRTEQGDSAMYLCASSPQRGSSYNEQFFGPGTRLTVL.

This clone qualifies as medium-sized. The chain couples TRBV14 to TRBJ1-1; D call uncertain. Germline V lookup: CDR1 SGHDN, CDR2 FVKESK. V gave up 0 bases and J gave up 4 bases, with 21 bases separating them. The CDR3 extends over 18 amino acids. The CDR3 is CASSQESSGETPPTEAFF. The CDR3 DNA is TGTGCCAGCAGCCAAGAATCCTCTGGGGAAACACCACCCACTGAAGCTTTCTTT. The full variable domain, rest sourced from reference TRBV14 and TRBJ1-1, is EAGVTQFPSHSVIEKGQTVTLRCDPISGHDNLYWYRRVMGKEIKFLLHFVKESKQDESGMPNNRFLAERTGGTYSTLKVQPAELEDSGVYFCASSQESSGETPPTEAFFGQGTRLTVV.

This rearrangement joins TRBV27 to TRBJ1-1, with D hard to call. The V end lost 6 bases, the J end lost 3 bases, and 11 bases lay between the germline ends. Germline CDR1 reads MNHEY; CDR2 reads SMNVEV (reference sequence). This CDR3 is 13 amino acids long. The CDR3: CASSPKIHTEAFF. In DNA, the CDR3 is TGTGCCAGCAGCCCTAAGATTCACACTGAAGCTTTCTTT.

This chain's CDR3 is CASSRAPQRNEKLFF. CDR3 coding DNA: TGTGCCAGCAGCCGGGCCCCACAGCGGAATGAAAAACTGTTTTTT. V gene TRBV7-9 combines with J gene TRBJ1-4, with unresolved D. CDR1 and CDR2 from the germline V gene are SEHNR and FQNEAQ (reference sequence). V was shortened by 5 bases and J by 5 bases, with 15 bases between the two germline ends. CDR3 length equals 15 residues.

This clone was picked up a small number of times. The rearrangement uses TRBV7-6 and TRBJ2-3; 9 nucleotides line up with TRBD2. The CDR3 has 17 amino acids. The junction had 10 bases not matched to a gene; V was cut back by 4 bases and J by 2 bases. Looked up from germline, CDR1 is SGHVS and CDR2 is FNYEAQ. CDR3 nucleotides: TGTGCCAGCAGCTGCAGATGGGGACTAGCACCCACAGATACGCAGTATTTT. It yields the protein CASSCRWGLAPTDTQYF.

The rearrangement joins TRBV9 to TRBJ1-2, with 8 bases identical to TRBD1. The J segment lost 2 bases and the V segment lost 3 bases, leaving 9 bases of the junction unmatched. The CDR3 has 16 amino acids. Germline V CDR1 and CDR2: SGDLS, YYNGEE. Written as DNA, the CDR3 is TGTGCCAGCAGCGCTGACAGGGGAGGTGGCAACTATGGCTACACCTTC. It encodes CASSADRGGGNYGYTF. Drawing the rest from reference TRBV9 and TRBJ1-2, the complete variable domain is DSGVTQTPKHLITATGQRVTLRCSPRSGDLSVYWYQQSLDQGLQFLIQYYNGEERAKGNILERFSAQQFPDLHSELNLSSLELGDSALYFCASSADRGGGNYGYTFGSGTRLTVV.

The CDR3: CASSPGTGRNSPLHF. CDR3 DNA: TGCGCCAGCAGTCCCGGGACAGGGCGGAATTCACCCCTCCACTTT. This chain links TRBV23-1 with TRBJ1-6; 9 nucleotides align to TRBD1. TRBV23-1 falls under the ORF class, with uncertain function. This CDR3 contains 15 residues. Trimming cost V 4 bases and J 7 bases; bases outside gene matches: 5.

The chain carries TRBV5-6 and TRBJ1-2; TRBD1 might be the D (5 bases). With 0 bases removed from V and 4 bases from J, the gap between germline ends came to 7 bases. The CDR3 contains 13 residues. The germline V gene encodes CDR1 SGHDT and CDR2 YYEEEE. The CDR3 loop reads CASSLEGPYGYTF. The CDR3 nucleotides read TGTGCCAGCAGCTTGGAGGGGCCCTATGGCTACACCTTC.

This clone came up once. This sequence joins TRBV7-3 and TRBJ1-6; no definite D call. CDR3 length equals 15 residues. CDR1 and CDR2 from the germline V gene are SGHTA and FQGTGA. V lost 1 base and J lost 5, with 9 bases in between. The CDR3 coding sequence is TGTGCCAGCAGCTTAATAGCGGGGAATAATTCACCCCTCCACTTT. It is translated as CASSLIAGNNSPLHF.

The chain recombines TRBV11-3 with TRBJ2-1, with 9 nucleotides matching TRBD2. This CDR3 is 15 amino acids long. V lost 2 bases and J lost 4; bases outside the gene matches: 3. Germline-derived CDR1 and CDR2 are SGHNT and YENEEA. CDR3 DNA sequence: TGTGCCAGCAGCTTACTAGCGGGAAGTTACAATGAGCAGTTCTTC. As protein: CASSLLAGSYNEQFF.

The genes are TRBV6-1 and TRBJ1-1; maybe TRBD1 (6 bases). This CDR3 has 13 amino acids. V lost 4 bases and J lost 3, with 9 bases in between. Germline V gives CDR1 MNHNS, CDR2 SASEGT. CDR3 region: CASSGYRDTEAFF. The CDR3 coding sequence is TGTGCCAGCAGTGGCTACAGGGACACTGAAGCTTTCTTT.

The CDR3 coding sequence is TGTGCCAGCAGTGTTTCCCCGGGTTATGAGCAGTTCTTC. Translation: CASSVSPGYEQFF. The chain employs TRBV2 and TRBJ2-1, with D uncertain. CDR3 length: 13 amino acids. The V end lost 4 bases, the J end lost 8 bases, and 12 bases lay between the germline ends. Germline CDR1 reads SNHLY; CDR2 reads FYNNEI. Full variable domain (remainder filled in from reference TRBV2 and TRBJ2-1): EPEVTQTPSHQVTQMGQEVILRCVPISNHLYFYWYRQILGQKVEFLVSFYNNEISEKSEIFDDQFSVERPDGSNFTLKIRSTKLEDSAMYFCASSVSPGYEQFFGPGTRLTVL.

The V gene is TRBV5-1, the J gene TRBJ2-1; the D is unclear. Germline lookup yields CDR1 SGHRS and CDR2 YFSETQ. Deletions cut 4 bases from V and 6 bases from J, with 8 bases between. The CDR3 spans 12 residues. The CDR3 nucleotides are TGCGCCAGCAGCCCTAACGCCAATGAGCAGTTCTTC. This encodes CASSPNANEQFF. Full variable domain (outside the CDR3, taken from reference TRBV5-1 and TRBJ2-1): KAGVTQTPRYLIKTRGQQVTLSCSPISGHRSVSWYQQTPGQGLQFLFEYFSETQRNKGNFPGRFSGRQFSNSRSEMNVSTLELGDSALYLCASSPNANEQFFGPGTRLTVL.

The table lists this clone with a few counts. The V and J genes are TRBV7-3 and TRBJ2-3; 8 bases fit TRBD2. J lost 6 bases, V lost 6 bases, and 8 bases had no gene match. In germline, CDR1 is SGHTA, CDR2 FQGTGA. The CDR3 extends over 14 amino acids. In nucleotides, the CDR3 is TGTGCCAGCAGGTCAGGCGGGGGGCTGGATACGCAGTATTTT. Translated, it gives CASRSGGGLDTQYF.

V is TRBV29-1 and J is TRBJ1-2; TRBD1 matches 8 bases. The junction had 10 bases not matched to a gene; V was cut back by 6 bases and J by 4 bases. The CDR3 covers 14 residues. Germline V gene data show CDR1 as SQVTM and CDR2 as ANQGSEA. The CDR3 loop reads CSVGTGPSLYGYTF. In DNA form, the CDR3 reads TGCAGCGTAGGGACAGGACCCTCCCTCTATGGCTACACCTTC.

This clone was counted a few times. The chain links TRBV4-1 to TRBJ1-4, with 7 bases that match TRBD1. The germline CDR1 and CDR2 sequences are MGHRA and YSYEKL. This CDR3 has 15 residues. With V trimmed by 4 bases and J by 0 bases, 2 bases remained unmatched. CDR3 in DNA: TGCGCCAGCAGCCTCGGGACAGCAACTAATGAAAAACTGTTTTTT. Its protein is CASSLGTATNEKLFF.

The chain has TRBV7-2 and TRBJ1-1; D unclear. The V gene lost 1 base and the J gene lost 3 bases, with 0 bases spanning the gap. The CDR3 extends over 11 amino acids. CDR1 is SGHTA and CDR2 is FQGNSA in the germline V gene. The CDR3 sequence is CASSLDTEAFF. The CDR3, as DNA: TGTGCCAGCAGCTTAGACACTGAAGCTTTCTTT.

The genes are TRBV14 and TRBJ1-4, with 10 positions matching TRBD1. Germline assignment: CDR1 SGHDN and CDR2 FVKESK. The length of the CDR3 is 17 residues. The trim removed 0 bases at V and 8 bases at J, leaving 9 bases unmatched. CDR3 coding DNA: TGTGCCAGCAGCCAAGACGCGGCGGGACAGGGGAGGGAAAAACTGTTTTTT. It codes for CASSQDAAGQGREKLFF.

The rearrangement links TRBV14 to TRBJ1-2; D might be TRBD1 (5 bases). The V end was cut by 4 bases, the J end by 6 bases, with 15 bases between. The germline V gene has CDR1 SGHDN and CDR2 FVKESK. This CDR3 region has 14 residues. In DNA, the CDR3 is TGTGCCAGCAGCCCTTGGGGGAGGCTTCATGGCTACACCTTC. This codes for CASSPWGRLHGYTF.

The gene calls are TRBV2 and TRBJ1-2; D is ambiguous. Germline-derived CDR1 and CDR2 are SNHLY and FYNNEI. Trimming took 6 bases from V and 6 from J, leaving 11 bases between them. The CDR3 spans 12 residues. The CDR3, as DNA: TGTGCCAGCAGAGAGGGATCGGATGGCTACACCTTC. Residues: CASREGSDGYTF.

This clone was detected a few times. The chain combines TRBV7-2 with TRBJ1-1; possibly TRBD1 for D (6 bases). Germline CDR1 and CDR2: SGHTA and FQGNSA. The CDR3 has 15 amino acids. The germline V and J ends were trimmed by 7 bases and 4 bases, with 19 bases remaining between them. CDR3 in amino acids: CASTLGGGRSTEAFF. In DNA, the CDR3 is TGTGCCAGCACCCTAGGGGGAGGGCGAAGCACTGAAGCTTTCTTT.